This entry lists 30 T cell receptor beta chains sequenced from one sample in a study of blood T cell repertoires in COVID-19. Sequenced by immunoSEQ multiplex PCR; TCRdb stores in-frame clones only, minus some. The sample lists roughly 330,000 clones; around 89% were seen once. The sequenced sample consisted of peripheral blood. Source of these receptors: a woman in her forties or fifties with active or convalescent COVID-19.

This chain uses TRBV27 with TRBJ2-5; 7 nucleotides match TRBD2. CDR1 is MNHEY, CDR2 SMNVEV, per germline (reference sequence). After removal of 0 bases from V and 7 bases from J, the junction contained 8 bases not matched to a gene. The CDR3 runs 15 residues. The CDR3 bases are TGTGCCAGCAGTTTATCACGGGGACTATCGAGGACCCAGTACTTC. It encodes CASSLSRGLSRTQYF.

This chain connects TRBV18 to TRBJ2-2; D may be TRBD1 (6 bases). Germline V CDR1 and CDR2: KGHSH, LQKENI. V was shortened by 2 bases and J by 4 bases, with 14 bases between the two germline ends. This CDR3 has 16 amino acids. The CDR3 sequence is CASSPNGLGGTGELFF. For the CDR3, the DNA is TGTGCCAGCTCACCAAACGGATTAGGGGGCACCGGGGAGCTGTTTTTT.

The chain joins TRBV5-1 to TRBJ2-7; 8 nucleotides agree with TRBD2. There are 16 residues in the CDR3. Germline V CDR1 and CDR2: SGHRS, YFSETQ. With 3 bases clipped from V and 3 bases from J, the junction kept 11 bases outside the gene matches. CDR3 bases: TGCGCCAGCAGCTCCCCCGGGGGGGGTAGAAACTACGAGCAGTACTTC. This gives the protein CASSSPGGGRNYEQYF.

The chain employs TRBV11-2 and TRBJ2-1; the match to TRBD2 covers 9 bases. After removal of 5 bases from V and 5 bases from J, the junction contained 7 bases not matched to a gene. Germline V gives CDR1 SGHAT, CDR2 FQNNGV. The CDR3 has 15 residues. The CDR3 coding sequence is TGTGCCAGCAGCCTTCGGACTAGCGAAGACAATGAGCAGTTCTTC. Its translation is CASSLRTSEDNEQFF.

This chain links TRBV19 with TRBJ1-4; 8 nucleotides align to TRBD1. The CDR3 has 15 residues. CDR1 is LNHDA, CDR2 SQIVND, per germline (reference sequence). The V gene end was trimmed by 3 bases and the J gene end by 8 bases; junction bases not matched to a gene: 8. The CDR3 sequence: CASSIGQGVLEKLFF. The DNA for the CDR3 is TGTGCCAGTAGTATCGGACAGGGAGTGTTAGAAAAACTGTTTTTT.

This clone was observed a single time. Other nucleotide sequences in the sample specify the same CDR3. V gene TRBV6-5 combines with J gene TRBJ1-5, with a possible D match to TRBD1 (5 bases). Trimming left V 3 bases short and J 3 bases short, with 9 bases between. The length of the CDR3 is 14 residues. In germline, CDR1 is MNHEY, CDR2 SVGAGI. CDR3 amino acids: CASSYGGSNQPQHF. DNA of the CDR3: TGTGCCAGCAGTTATGGGGGGTCCAATCAGCCCCAGCATTTT.

A word on this clone: Other DNA sequences in this specimen translate into the identical CDR3. The chain carries TRBV5-1 and TRBJ2-2, with 8 bases lining up with TRBD1. The CDR3 spans 15 residues. Germline CDR1 reads SGHRS; CDR2 reads YFSETQ. J lost 1 base, V lost 2 bases, and 1 base had no gene match. The CDR3: CASSLGTGNTGELFF. CDR3 DNA sequence: TGCGCCAGCAGCTTAGGGACAGGGAACACCGGGGAGCTGTTTTTT.

The rearrangement joins TRBV27 to TRBJ1-2, with TRBD1 identical over 7 bases. The CDR3 extends over 13 amino acids. The germline V gene encodes CDR1 MNHEY and CDR2 SMNVEV (reference sequence). Unmatched junction bases numbered 10, after V lost 7 bases and J lost 8 bases. The CDR3 spells CASTPDRARGYTF. Written as DNA, the CDR3 is TGTGCCAGCACCCCCGACAGGGCGCGGGGCTACACCTTC.

This chain links TRBV27 with TRBJ2-7; weak D call: TRBD1 (6 bases). There are 13 residues in the CDR3. V was shortened by 2 bases and J by 5 bases, with 10 bases between the two germline ends. Germline CDR1 is MNHEY and CDR2 is SMNVEV (reference sequence). CDR3 sequence reads: CASSLTGMDEQYF. CDR3 in DNA: TGTGCCAGCAGTTTAACAGGGATGGACGAGCAGTACTTC.

The chain combines TRBV18 with TRBJ2-1; 12 bases fit TRBD2. This CDR3 comprises 17 residues. Germline-derived CDR1 and CDR2 are KGHSH and LQKENI. J was trimmed by 4 bases and V by 4 bases; bases with no gene match: 8. The CDR3 reads CASSLKAGTSGYNEQFF. The CDR3 DNA reads as TGTGCCAGCTCACTAAAAGCTGGGACTAGCGGGTACAATGAGCAGTTCTTC.

V and J are TRBV4-3 and TRBJ1-1; 7 bases are shared with TRBD1. V trimming: 0 bases; J trimming: 2 bases; junction bases outside the gene matches: 6. CDR3 size: 16 residues. Germline CDR1 is LGHNA and CDR2 is YSLEER. CDR3 in DNA: TGCGCCAGCAGCCAAGATGAGACAGGGCTTAACACTGAAGCTTTCTTT. It specifies CASSQDETGLNTEAFF.

The rearrangement uses TRBV18 and TRBJ1-3; TRBD1 aligns across 7 bases. Germline-derived CDR1 and CDR2 are KGHSH and LQKENI. Unmatched junction bases numbered 4, after V lost 2 bases and J lost 3 bases. The CDR3 is 15 residues long. The CDR3 here is CASSPTTGVGNTIYF. DNA for the CDR3: TGTGCCAGCTCACCAACAACAGGGGTTGGAAACACCATATATTTT.

The chain employs TRBV7-9 and TRBJ1-6; D not certain. Trimming cost V 4 bases and J 8 bases, with 12 bases left between them. Germline V gene data show CDR1 as SEHNR and CDR2 as FQNEAQ (reference sequence). The CDR3 consists of 14 residues. CDR3 amino acids: CASSYGYGDSPLHF. CDR3 coding DNA: TGTGCCAGCAGCTATGGTTATGGAGATTCACCCCTCCACTTT.

The V call is TRBV19, the J call TRBJ1-2, with D possibly TRBD1 on 5 matching bases. This CDR3 is 15 amino acids long. Germline V gives CDR1 LNHDA, CDR2 SQIVND (reference sequence). Trimming shortened V by 7 bases and J by 0 bases, and 15 bases separated the two germline ends. CDR3 DNA: TGTGCCAGTACCCTTTTCGACAGCCCTAACTATGGCTACACCTTC. This codes for CASTLFDSPNYGYTF.

V gene TRBV10-3 combines with J gene TRBJ2-7, with 12 bases lining up with TRBD1. There are 14 residues in the CDR3. The V gene end was trimmed by 2 bases and the J gene end by 6 bases; junction bases not matched to a gene: 2. Germline CDR1 reads ENHRY; CDR2 reads SYGVKD. CDR3 in DNA: TGTGCCATCAGTGAGGGGACAGGGGGCAGCGAGCAGTACTTC. Translating gives CAISEGTGGSEQYF.

The chain combines TRBV5-8 with TRBJ2-5; possible D gene TRBD2, 5 bases. CDR1 SGHTS and CDR2 YDEGEE come from the germline V gene. V was pared by 2 bases and J by 3 bases, with 5 bases between. This CDR3 contains 12 residues. Here the CDR3 reads CASSFGEETQYF. In DNA form, the CDR3 reads TGTGCCAGCAGCTTCGGGGAAGAGACCCAGTACTTC.

In this sample, this clone turned up once. This chain uses TRBV6-5 with TRBJ1-2; D is unresolved. The CDR3 is 16 amino acids. The germline V gene encodes CDR1 MNHEY and CDR2 SVGAGI. V lost 2 bases to trimming and J lost 7 bases, with 20 bases between them. Here the CDR3 DNA reads TGTGCCAGCAGTTACGATTTCCGTCATTCGTGGGCTGGCTACACCTTC. This sequence encodes CASSYDFRHSWAGYTF.

The V call is TRBV7-2, the J call TRBJ1-5; a weak D match, TRBD1 (5 bases). V lost 4 bases to trimming and J lost 5 bases, with 9 bases between them. This CDR3 is 13 amino acids long. Germline-derived CDR1 and CDR2 are SGHTA and FQGNSA. DNA of the CDR3: TGTGCCAGCAGCTCCTCCAGGGATCAGCCCCAGCATTTT. Translating gives CASSSSRDQPQHF.

The chain links TRBV12-3 or TRBV12-4 to TRBJ1-2; D is perhaps TRBD1 (5 bases). V was pared by 5 bases and J by 7 bases, with 11 bases between. The CDR3 extends over 12 amino acids. Here the CDR3 reads CASSGTLRGYTF. In nucleotides, the CDR3 is TGTGCCAGCAGTGGGACTCTTCGTGGCTACACCTTC.

The J gene is TRBJ2-1, the V gene TRBV5-1; D may be TRBD2 (5 bases). Per the germline V gene, CDR1 is SGHRS and CDR2 is YFSETQ. The CDR3 is made up of 16 amino acids. Trimming pared 0 bases from V and 3 bases from J, leaving 13 bases between. CDR3 in DNA: TGCGCCAGCAGCTTGGCCGGACTGAACCACTACAATGAGCAGTTCTTC. It codes for CASSLAGLNHYNEQFF.

V is TRBV29-1 and J is TRBJ2-3; 8 bases are a match to TRBD1. The V segment lost 7 bases and the J segment 4 bases; nucleotides outside the gene matches: 10. The CDR3 extends over 14 amino acids. Germline assignment: CDR1 SQVTM and CDR2 ANQGSEA. CDR3 nucleotides: TGCAGCGGGCTTGACAGGGGACCACCAGATACGCAGTATTTT. Translation gives CSGLDRGPPDTQYF.

The gene calls are TRBV7-2 and TRBJ2-4; a weak D match, TRBD2 (5 bases). The V end lost 6 bases, the J end lost 0 bases, and 15 bases lay between the germline ends. The CDR3 is 16 residues long. Germline V gives CDR1 SGHTA, CDR2 FQGNSA. The CDR3 sequence is CASRQFEDLAKNIQYF. The CDR3 nucleotides are TGTGCCAGCAGACAATTCGAGGACTTAGCCAAAAACATTCAGTACTTC.

The chain is built from TRBV7-2 and TRBJ2-1; TRBD1 agrees at 9 bases. The CDR3 is made up of 15 amino acids. CDR1 SGHTA and CDR2 FQGNSA come from the germline V gene. The J segment lost 9 bases and the V segment lost 5 bases, leaving 11 bases of the junction unmatched. CDR3 nucleotide sequence: TGTGCCAGCAGCACTCGATGGACAGGGGCGGCTGAGCAGTTCTTC. As protein: CASSTRWTGAAEQFF. The whole variable domain, remainder taken from reference TRBV7-2 and TRBJ2-1, is GAGVSQSPSNKVTEKGKDVELRCDPISGHTALYWYRQSLGQGLEFLIYFQGNSAPDKSGLPSDRFSAERTGGSVSTLTIQRTQQEDSAVYLCASSTRWTGAAEQFFGPGTRLTVL.

The chain links TRBV11-2 to TRBJ1-1; TRBD1 is a possible D gene (5 bases). The CDR3 runs 16 residues. V lost 0 bases and J 6 bases, leaving 17 bases between the germline ends. The germline V gene has CDR1 SGHAT and CDR2 FQNNGV. In nucleotides, the CDR3 is TGTGCCAGCAGCTTAGAGTGGGGTCAGGGCTCGTCTGAAGCTTTCTTT. It encodes CASSLEWGQGSSEAFF.

The chain combines TRBV30 with TRBJ1-2; TRBD1 might be the D (6 bases). This CDR3 is 16 amino acids long. Germline CDR1 GTSNPN, CDR2 SVGIG (reference sequence). With 1 base removed from V and 3 bases from J, the gap between germline ends came to 18 bases. The CDR3 region is CAWSGLITGRHYGYTF. The CDR3 DNA reads as TGTGCCTGGAGTGGATTGATTACAGGGAGACACTATGGCTACACCTTC.

The rearrangement links TRBV12-5 to TRBJ2-2, with D possibly being TRBD2 (5 bases). The V end lost 5 bases, the J end lost 1 base, and 17 bases lay between the germline ends. The CDR3 spans 17 residues. Per the germline V gene, CDR1 is LGHNT and CDR2 is FRNRAP. CDR3 amino acids: CASGQGDGLLNTGELFF. In DNA form, the CDR3 reads TGTGCTAGTGGTCAAGGAGACGGACTGTTGAACACCGGGGAGCTGTTTTTT.

The rearrangement joins TRBV4-1 to TRBJ2-3; possible D gene TRBD2, 7 bases. The germline V and J ends were trimmed by 1 base and 1 base, with 15 bases remaining between them. The CDR3 runs 17 residues. The germline V gene encodes CDR1 MGHRA and CDR2 YSYEKL. CDR3 bases: TGCGCCAGCAGCCAAGTCCACGGGGGGCCACGCACAGATACGCAGTATTTT. Its translation is CASSQVHGGPRTDTQYF.

V usage is TRBV18 and J usage is TRBJ1-2, with D uncertain. Looked up from germline, CDR1 is KGHSH and CDR2 is LQKENI. V was pared by 6 bases and J by 0 bases, with 11 bases between. This CDR3 is built from 14 residues. CDR3 in amino acids: CASSPSTTNYGYTF. DNA for the CDR3: TGTGCCAGCTCCCCGTCCACTACTAACTATGGCTACACCTTC.

The chain employs TRBV19 and TRBJ2-7; D perhaps matches TRBD1 (6 bases). Germline V gives CDR1 LNHDA, CDR2 SQIVND (reference sequence). The V end lost 3 bases, the J end lost 3 bases, and 9 bases lay between the germline ends. This CDR3 is built from 13 residues. The CDR3 loop is CASSMDRNYEQYF. The CDR3, as DNA: TGTGCCAGTAGTATGGACAGAAACTACGAGCAGTACTTC.

The chain recombines TRBV20-1 with TRBJ2-2, with TRBD2 matching over 8 bases. Germline V gives CDR1 DFQATT, CDR2 SNEGSKA (reference sequence). Losses at the gene ends were 3 bases for V and 1 base for J; bases not matched to a gene: 25. The CDR3 is made up of 22 amino acids. The CDR3 loop reads CSASSTGRILASGSENTGELFF. Here the CDR3 DNA reads TGCAGTGCTAGTTCCACAGGGAGGATTTTGGCTAGCGGGTCAGAGAACACCGGGGAGCTGTTTTTT.